The 23 T cell receptor beta chains presented below share a single source sample, sequenced in a study of cytomegalovirus exposure and HLA in healthy donors. It was with 60 Vbeta and 13 Jbeta primers that the PCR ran. This table comes from immunoSEQ multiplex PCR, and its TCRdb copy is limited to in-frame clones, with some not included. The sample has 120,000 to 150,000 clones; roughly 80% are singletons. Sequencing used PBMCs. The receptors come from a woman aged 45-59 years in good health and CMV-seropositive.

This clone came up once. The chain employs TRBV29-1 and TRBJ2-2; 8 positions match TRBD1. J gave up 2 bases and V 2 bases, and 1 base lay outside the gene matches. The germline CDR1 and CDR2 sequences are SQVTM and ANQGSEA. This CDR3 spans 14 amino acids. CDR3 sequence (DNA): TGCAGCGTTGAACAGGGGGCTAACACCGGGGAGCTGTTTTTT. Translated, it gives CSVEQGANTGELFF.

The chain employs TRBV13 and TRBJ2-7; 9 bases are shared with TRBD2. Trimming cost V 1 base and J 5 bases; bases outside gene matches: 6. This CDR3 region has 15 residues. Germline CDR1 is PRHDT and CDR2 is FYEKMQ (reference sequence). The CDR3 DNA reads as TGTGCCAGCAGCTTAGTGGCGGGGGGGCGCAACGAGCAGTACTTC. As protein: CASSLVAGGRNEQYF. The whole variable domain, remainder taken from reference TRBV13 and TRBJ2-7, is AAGVIQSPRHLIKEKRETATLKCYPIPRHDTVYWYQQGPGQDPQFLISFYEKMQSDKGSIPDRFSAQQFSDYHSELNMSSLELGDSALYFCASSLVAGGRNEQYFGPGTRLTVT.

V and J are TRBV6-6 and TRBJ2-5, with D possibly matching TRBD2 (7 bases). Germline V gene lookup returns CDR1 MNHNY and CDR2 SVGAGI (reference sequence). The CDR3 runs to 15 residues. V lost 7 bases and J 4 bases, leaving 19 bases between the germline ends. The CDR3: CASTTEGGEGETQYF. In DNA form, the CDR3 reads TGTGCCAGCACAACGGAGGGGGGGGAGGGAGAGACCCAGTACTTC.

V is TRBV12-5 and J is TRBJ2-7; TRBD2 agrees at 7 bases. Trimming took 1 base from V and 3 from J; bases not matched to a gene: 3. Germline V lookup: CDR1 LGHNT, CDR2 FRNRAP. The CDR3 is made up of 14 amino acids. CDR3 DNA: TGTGCTAGTGGTTTGGGAGCGGGGCTCTACGAGCAGTACTTC. Amino acid sequence: CASGLGAGLYEQYF.

The chain carries TRBV27 and TRBJ2-7; unclear D gene. V was shortened by 3 bases and J by 2 bases, with 11 bases between the two germline ends. The length of the CDR3 is 14 residues. Germline V gives CDR1 MNHEY, CDR2 SMNVEV (reference sequence). This chain's CDR3 is CASSFTATTYEQYF. The CDR3 DNA sequence: TGTGCCAGCAGTTTTACAGCTACGACCTACGAGCAGTACTTC.

This clone was found a few times. This chain joins TRBV7-9 and TRBJ1-4; D uncertain. This CDR3 has 16 amino acids. Trimming left V 4 bases short and J 4 bases short, with 16 bases between. Germline CDR1 is SEHNR and CDR2 is FQNEAQ (reference sequence). The chain's CDR3 is CASSSPAGGLNEKLFF. DNA for the CDR3: TGTGCCAGCAGCTCTCCCGCTGGTGGGCTTAATGAAAAACTGTTTTTT.

This clone was detected a few times. The chain links TRBV7-9 to TRBJ1-1; D is possibly TRBD1 (5 bases). With 5 bases removed from V and 6 bases from J, the gap between germline ends came to 10 bases. CDR1 and CDR2 (germline): SEHNR, FQNEAQ (reference sequence). The length of the CDR3 is 12 residues. In DNA, the CDR3 is TGTGCCAGCAGCGCGCAGGGCCCTGAAGCTTTCTTT. It codes for CASSAQGPEAFF. Filled out from reference TRBV7-9 and TRBJ1-1, the complete variable domain reads DTGVSQNPRHKITKRGQNVTFRCDPISEHNRLYWYRQTLGQGPEFLTYFQNEAQLEKSRLLSDRFSAERPKGSFSTLEIQRTEQGDSAMYLCASSAQGPEAFFGQGTRLTVV.

This chain joins TRBV28 and TRBJ1-1; no reliable D call. Germline assignment: CDR1 MDHEN and CDR2 SYDVKM. The CDR3 runs 15 residues. The V end was cut by 0 bases, the J end by 1 base, with 9 bases between. CDR3 in DNA: TGTGCCAGCAGTTTATGGCAGGTTAAGAACACTGAAGCTTTCTTT. Protein: CASSLWQVKNTEAFF.

The V gene is TRBV19, the J gene TRBJ1-2; 7 nucleotides line up with TRBD1. Trimming cost V 7 bases and J 0 bases; bases outside gene matches: 11. From germline, CDR1 is LNHDA and CDR2 SQIVND (reference sequence). The CDR3 consists of 16 residues. The DNA for the CDR3 is TGTGCCAGTACCGCGTCGGGACAGATAGCTAACTATGGCTACACCTTC. It yields the protein CASTASGQIANYGYTF.

This chain links TRBV5-1 with TRBJ2-4; the match to TRBD2 covers 10 bases. CDR1 and CDR2 (germline): SGHRS, YFSETQ. CDR3 length equals 17 residues. J lost 3 bases, V lost 0 bases, and 6 bases had no gene match. Here the CDR3 reads CASSLERGGFDKNIQYF. CDR3 DNA sequence: TGCGCCAGCAGCTTGGAGCGGGGGGGCTTCGACAAAAACATTCAGTACTTC.

As regards this clone: The junction departs from germline at one end; a sequencing error may be responsible. The chain carries TRBV7-7 and TRBJ2-5; 13 positions agree with TRBD2. Germline CDR1 is SSHAT and CDR2 is FNYEAQ (reference sequence). The CDR3 loop spans 16 amino acids. The CDR3 coding sequence is TGTGCTAGCAGCTTAGTGGGGACTAGCGGGGAAGAGACCCAGTACTTC. It is translated as CASSLVGTSGEETQYF.

This clone has only a few counts. The chain employs TRBV6-4 and TRBJ2-2, with a possible D match to TRBD1 (5 bases). V was shortened by 2 bases and J by 4 bases, with 11 bases between the two germline ends. Germline lookup yields CDR1 MRHNA and CDR2 SNTAGT. The CDR3 covers 15 residues. The DNA of the CDR3 is TGTGCCAGCAGTGACCAGGGTCGAGGCACCGGGGAGCTGTTTTTT. Translation: CASSDQGRGTGELFF.

This clone appeared a few times. V and J are TRBV7-8 and TRBJ2-5; TRBD1 might be the D (6 bases). The DNA matches TRBJ2-7 better at its end, which makes the J call doubtful. CDR1 and CDR2 (germline): SGHVS, FQNEAQ. The CDR3 totals 14 residues. DNA of the CDR3: TGTGCCAGCAGTCTACAGGGTAACTCCTACGAGCAGTACTTC. Translating gives CASSLQGNSYEQYF.

The V and J genes are TRBV6-1 and TRBJ1-1; 11 bases agree with TRBD1. J lost 4 bases, V lost 8 bases, and 6 bases had no gene match. This CDR3 region has 14 residues. The germline CDR1 and CDR2 sequences are MNHNS and SASEGT. The CDR3 DNA is TGTGCCAGCCAGGACAGGGGGCGGGCCACTGAAGCTTTCTTT. This codes for CASQDRGRATEAFF.

This rearrangement joins TRBV6-4 to TRBJ2-3; 10 bases agree with TRBD2. Trimming removed 2 bases from V and 4 bases from J; junction bases left unmatched: 3. CDR3 size: 15 residues. CDR1 and CDR2 (germline): MRHNA, SNTAGT. CDR3: CASSDGSGGSDTQYF. The DNA for the CDR3 is TGTGCCAGCAGTGACGGTAGCGGGGGGTCAGATACGCAGTATTTT.

The chain is built from TRBV5-5 and TRBJ1-6; possibly TRBD1 for D (6 bases). V lost 3 bases and J lost 7, with 14 bases in between. This CDR3 has 15 amino acids. Germline CDR1 and CDR2: SGHKS and YYEKEE (reference sequence). In DNA, the CDR3 is TGTGCCAGCAGCTCCTCCCTGGGGGCAAATTCACCCCTCCACTTT. It encodes CASSSSLGANSPLHF.

The V gene is TRBV28, the J gene TRBJ1-2; TRBD1 matches 8 bases. CDR1 and CDR2 from the germline V gene are MDHEN and SYDVKM. The junction had 6 bases not matched to a gene; V was cut back by 8 bases and J by 4 bases. This CDR3 contains 13 residues. CDR3 bases: TGTGCCAGCCAGGGGGCGCGTAGCTATGGCTACACCTTC. As protein: CASQGARSYGYTF.

This chain links TRBV7-2 with TRBJ2-1; 7 nucleotides agree with TRBD2. The germline V gene has CDR1 SGHTA and CDR2 FQGNSA. The V and J ends lost 3 bases and 10 bases, in that order; junction bases with no gene match: 9. The CDR3 loop spans 14 amino acids. This CDR3 reads CASSFSSGEGEQFF. The CDR3 DNA reads TGTGCCAGCAGCTTTTCCAGCGGGGAAGGAGAGCAGTTCTTC.

The chain links TRBV28 to TRBJ2-5, with D possibly being TRBD2 (5 bases). V lost 5 bases and J lost 1, with 14 bases in between. This CDR3 region has 15 residues. CDR1 and CDR2 from the germline V gene are MDHEN and SYDVKM. Here the CDR3 reads CASSPTEGSQETQYF. CDR3 sequence (DNA): TGTGCCAGCAGTCCGACCGAGGGTTCCCAAGAGACCCAGTACTTC.

The chain employs TRBV9 and TRBJ1-1, with a weak D call TRBD1 (6 bases). Germline values: CDR1 SGDLS, CDR2 YYNGEE. The CDR3 contains 14 residues. The V end was cut by 3 bases, the J end by 2 bases, with 11 bases between. CDR3 nucleotides: TGTGCCAGCAGCGCCAGGGGTTACAACACTGAAGCTTTCTTT. It codes for CASSARGYNTEAFF.

The rearrangement links TRBV6-5 to TRBJ1-1; 9 nucleotides agree with TRBD1. Per germline, CDR1 MNHEY and CDR2 SVGAGI. This CDR3 spans 12 amino acids. After removal of 6 bases from V and 4 bases from J, the junction contained 0 bases not matched to a gene. CDR3 sequence (DNA): TGTGCCAGCAGGACAGGGGGCACTGAAGCTTTCTTT. This encodes CASRTGGTEAFF.

The rearrangement uses TRBV19 and TRBJ1-3, with D tentatively TRBD1 (5 bases). CDR1 is LNHDA and CDR2 is SQIVND in the germline V gene (reference sequence). V shed 9 bases and J shed 0 bases, with 30 bases lying between them. CDR3 size: 20 residues. The CDR3 region is CASLGTQIGDQVVSGNTIYF. CDR3 sequence (DNA): TGTGCCAGCCTCGGGACTCAGATAGGGGACCAAGTTGTCTCTGGAAACACCATATATTTT.

The rearrangement uses TRBV7-9 and TRBJ2-7, with 7 bases lining up with TRBD2. This CDR3 has 16 amino acids. Germline CDR1 and CDR2: SEHNR and FQNEAQ (reference sequence). Trimming cost V 5 bases and J 0 bases; bases outside gene matches: 10. The CDR3 coding sequence is TGTGCCAGCAGCGGGAACGTAGCGGGTCCCTCCTACGAGCAGTACTTC. Its protein is CASSGNVAGPSYEQYF.